This T cell receptor (beta chain) came from a study of response to subunit inactivated influenza vaccine. General study points: Authors suggested seasonal influenza vaccinations each recruit few new T cells.

Comments on this clonotype: Its target is not known.

From the RT-PCR reads, TCRdb called clonotypes with MiXCR, one entry per CDR3 protein. Among a few hundred thousand distinct CDR3 sequences, more than 7% were seen once, and the ten largest hold about an eighth. Trimming cost V 1 base and J 1 base, with 4 bases left between them. CDR1 and CDR2 from the germline V gene are SGHRS and YFSETQ. CDR3 length equals 13 residues. This TCR derives from a man aged 45-69 years who received an inactivated influenza vaccine. Material: PBMCs from blood, obtained around 25 months after vaccination. This sequence joins TRBV5-1 and TRBJ2-3; D is uncertain. The CDR3 DNA is TGCGCCAGCAGCTTGCAACGCACAGATACGCAGTATTTT. Its translation: CASSLQRTDTQYF.